This T cell receptor beta chain derives from a study of CD8 T cells in ankylosing spondylitis. Germline V gene sequence: CDR1 DFQATT, CDR2 SNEGSKA (reference sequence). Trimming cost V 1 base and J 3 bases; bases outside gene matches: 1. The CDR3 extends over 13 amino acids. General study points: Some of these motif variants have turned up before, in reports on reactive arthritis synovial fluid and blood. Clones linked to the disease showed a CD8+ phenotype. They occurred at relatively low frequencies in peripheral blood. Characteristic of ankylosing spondylitis blood, it appeared, was a TCR beta motif comprising about eight highly homologous variants. Significant enrichment of disease-linked clones was reported in matched ankylosing spondylitis synovial fluid.

This clonotype has more than one count but fewer than ten. Its antigen is unknown. By quantitative 5'-RACE with molecular barcodes, the TCR beta libraries were made. TCRdb passed the 5' RACE reads through MiXCR, listing each CDR3 protein once. Counted here are about 510,000 distinct CDR3 sequences, about 5% occurring once; the ten biggest clones make up roughly 3.2%. This sequence originates from a male donor with ankylosing spondylitis. The chain has TRBV20-1 and TRBJ2-3, with 7 bases lining up with TRBD1. The sample comprised blood, either unsorted or a sorted T cell fraction (not recorded which). CDR3 protein: CSARGGQTDTQYF. The CDR3 region has the DNA TGCAGTGCTAGAGGGGGACAGACAGATACGCAGTATTTT.